Below are 15 T cell receptor beta chains sequenced from a single sample in a study of CD8 T cells in ankylosing spondylitis. TCRdb ran MiXCR on the 5' RACE reads and lists one entry per CDR3 protein. The sample consists of 250,000 to 300,000 distinct CDR3 sequences, around 19% of them appearing once. The sequencing input was blood, either unsorted or a sorted T cell fraction (not recorded which). The receptors were sampled from a male donor with ankylosing spondylitis or in good health (not recorded which).

The rearrangement uses TRBV5-1 and TRBJ2-1; D is perhaps TRBD2 (7 bases). Germline CDR1 and CDR2: SGHRS and YFSETQ. The CDR3 length is 17 residues. The V and J ends lost 4 bases and 5 bases respectively, with 22 bases between them. The CDR3 sequence is CASSPGGRGPADNEQFF. CDR3 DNA sequence: TGCGCCAGCAGCCCCGGGGGGCGGGGACCAGCAGACAATGAGCAGTTCTTC.

The V and J genes are TRBV25-1 and TRBJ2-2, with D tentatively TRBD1 (6 bases). The CDR3 consists of 16 residues. The germline gives CDR1 MGHDK, CDR2 SYGVNS. The V end was cut by 2 bases, the J end by 0 bases, with 10 bases between. CDR3 DNA sequence: TGTGCCAGCAGTGAAACGACAGGTGCGAACACCGGGGAGCTGTTTTTT. Translation: CASSETTGANTGELFF.

There are a few counts of this clonotype. The chain couples TRBV7-2 to TRBJ1-4; no firm D call. The CDR3 is 15 amino acids. V was trimmed by 6 bases and J by 8 bases, leaving 19 bases between them. Germline CDR1 SGHTA, CDR2 FQGNSA. The CDR3 bases are TGTGCCAGCAGTCTTGCGGGCGGGGAAAGAGAAAAACTGTTTTTT. It yields the protein CASSLAGGEREKLFF. The complete variable domain, with remaining parts taken from reference TRBV7-2 and TRBJ1-4, reads GAGVSQSPSNKVTEKGKDVELRCDPISGHTALYWYRQSLGQGLEFLIYFQGNSAPDKSGLPSDRFSAERTGGSVSTLTIQRTQQEDSAVYLCASSLAGGEREKLFFGSGTQLSVL.

With respect to this clonotype: A read error may be the cause here, since a much bigger clone is one base away. V is TRBV7-6 and J is TRBJ1-1; D unclear. CDR1 SGHVS and CDR2 FNYEAQ come from the germline V gene. The CDR3 has 13 amino acids. The CDR3 spells CTSSSDTNTEAFF. CDR3 DNA: TGTACCAGCAGCTCAGACACCAACACTGAAGCTTTCTTT. The complete variable domain, with remaining parts taken from reference TRBV7-6 and TRBJ1-1, reads GAGVSQSPRYKVTKRGQDVALRCDPISGHVSLYWYRQALGQGPEFLTYFNYEAQQDKSGLPNDRFSAERPEGSISTLTIQRTEQRDSAMYRCTSSSDTNTEAFFGQGTRLTVV.

Turning to this clonotype: This may stem from a read error, because a much larger clone lies one nucleotide away. The genes are TRBV5-1 and TRBJ2-5, with D possibly being TRBD1 or TRBD2 (7 bases each). This CDR3 region has 16 residues. Germline V gene lookup returns CDR1 SGHRS and CDR2 YFSETQ. V lost 0 bases to trimming and J lost 2 bases, with 14 bases between them. This CDR3 is CASSLGRQGGQETQYF. The CDR3 DNA reads as TGCGCCAGCAGCTTGGGAAGACAGGGAGGGCAAGAGACCCAGTACTTC.

The V gene is TRBV20-1, the J gene TRBJ2-5; D call uncertain. With 4 bases removed from V and 5 bases from J, the gap between germline ends came to 8 bases. CDR3 length equals 11 residues. Per germline, CDR1 DFQATT and CDR2 SNEGSKA (reference sequence). This CDR3 reads CSAKFPETQYF. The DNA for the CDR3 is TGCAGTGCTAAATTTCCGGAGACCCAGTACTTC.

This clonotype was detected a few times. The genes are TRBV7-3 and TRBJ1-1; D not certain. Trimming pared 5 bases from V and 4 bases from J, leaving 17 bases between. Germline values: CDR1 SGHTA, CDR2 FQGTGA. This CDR3 is built from 15 residues. The CDR3 region is CASSPGALGGTEAFF. The CDR3 DNA sequence: TGTGCCAGCAGCCCCGGCGCGCTGGGAGGCACTGAAGCTTTCTTT.

This clonotype has more than one count but fewer than ten. The rearrangement joins TRBV20-1 to TRBJ2-5; the match to TRBD1 covers 9 bases. CDR3 length: 14 amino acids. The ends lost 4 bases at V and 5 bases at J; junction bases unmatched: 8. Germline assignment: CDR1 DFQATT and CDR2 SNEGSKA (reference sequence). DNA of the CDR3: TGCAGTGCTATAACCGGGACAGGGAGGGAGACCCAGTACTTC. It yields the protein CSAITGTGRETQYF.

V is TRBV5-5 and J is TRBJ2-1, with D tentatively TRBD1 or TRBD2 (5 bases each). The CDR3 has 15 residues. Germline-derived CDR1 and CDR2 are SGHKS and YYEKEE (reference sequence). Trimming pared 3 bases from V and 4 bases from J, leaving 14 bases between. CDR3 nucleotides: TGTGCCAGCAGCTCTGCCTGGGACCCTTACAATGAGCAGTTCTTC. Its protein is CASSSAWDPYNEQFF.

This clonotype was counted a few times. This rearrangement joins TRBV27 to TRBJ2-2; TRBD2 agrees at 8 bases. Trimming took 7 bases from V and 4 from J; bases not matched to a gene: 5. Germline V gene lookup returns CDR1 MNHEY and CDR2 SMNVEV (reference sequence). This CDR3 has 14 amino acids. The CDR3 here is CASTHRGGTGELFF. As DNA, the CDR3 is TGTGCCAGCACACACCGGGGGGGCACCGGGGAGCTGTTTTTT.

The sample holds many counts of this clonotype. This rearrangement joins TRBV20-1 to TRBJ2-1; no definite D call. CDR1 is DFQATT and CDR2 is SNEGSKA in the germline V gene (reference sequence). V lost 0 bases to trimming and J lost 5 bases, with 8 bases between them. The CDR3 consists of 13 residues. The CDR3 sequence: CSARDLSDNEQFF. CDR3 DNA: TGCAGTGCTAGAGATTTGAGCGACAATGAGCAGTTCTTC.

The chain joins TRBV29-1 to TRBJ2-1; 7 positions agree with TRBD2. Looked up from germline, CDR1 is SQVTM and CDR2 is ANQGSEA. The CDR3 runs to 15 residues. Trimming cost V 0 bases and J 3 bases; bases outside gene matches: 5. As DNA, the CDR3 is TGCAGCGTTGAAGAGGGGGGACTAATCTACAATGAGCAGTTCTTC. Translated, it gives CSVEEGGLIYNEQFF.

The V gene is TRBV28, the J gene TRBJ2-1; 7 bases map to TRBD1. With V trimmed by 6 bases and J by 6 bases, 8 bases remained unmatched. This CDR3 region has 14 residues. In germline, CDR1 is MDHEN, CDR2 SYDVKM. The CDR3 sequence is CASRQGQSGNEQFF. CDR3 in DNA: TGTGCCAGCAGGCAGGGACAGTCTGGCAATGAGCAGTTCTTC.

This clonotype turned up a few times. The DNA of the CDR3 is TGTGCCAGCAGCCCAATAGGGTACTATGGCTACACCTTC. Its protein is CASSPIGYYGYTF. The chain is built from TRBV3-1 and TRBJ1-2; no reliable D call. The CDR3 is 13 residues long. Trimming removed 4 bases from V and 3 bases from J, with 9 bases in between. Looked up from germline, CDR1 is LGHDT and CDR2 is YNNKEL (reference sequence).

There are a few counts of this clonotype. The chain carries TRBV9 and TRBJ2-1; TRBD2 matches at 9 bases. Germline assignment: CDR1 SGDLS and CDR2 YYNGEE. The CDR3 sequence is 14 residues long. Unmatched junction bases numbered 1, after V lost 0 bases and J lost 6 bases. The DNA for the CDR3 is TGTGCCAGCAGCGTAGGACTAGCGGCCAATGAGCAGTTCTTC. Translating it yields CASSVGLAANEQFF.